In this sample, the clone carrying this TCR beta chain turned up a few times. What it binds is not known. The CDR3 runs to 12 residues. Trimming at V came to 6 bases and at J to 7 bases, leaving 4 bases not matched to a gene. The germline V gene has CDR1 SGHTA and CDR2 FQGTGA. Every isolated RNA sample was fully reverse transcribed, so sequencing captured expressed TCRB transcripts. TCRdb's table, derived via immunoSEQ multiplex PCR, lists solely in-frame clones and lacks some. This repertoire shows a few hundred thousand clones, 16% found once; its top ten account for 0.065% to 0.1%. The sample belongs to a study of beta chain features in type 1 diabetes. Findings and limits, study-wide: Across patients, naive, central memory and Treg TCRB repertoires exhibited apparently greater similarity than was observed across healthy donors. When Type 1 diabetes patients were examined, their TCRB CDR3s proved moderately but significantly shorter in all four CD4+ subsets.

CD4+ cells of the naive, central memory, regulatory and stem cell-like memory types were sorted via CD45RO/CCR7/CD25/CD127/CD95/CD27. The sequencing sample was made of naive CD4+ T cells from blood. The V call is TRBV7-3, the J call TRBJ2-3, with 7 bases matching TRBD1. This TCR was sampled from a man aged 25 to 40 with type 1 diabetes. CDR3 bases: TGTGCCAGCAGTGAACAGGGGTATACGCAGTATTTT. Encoded protein: CASSEQGYTQYF. Full variable domain (outside the CDR3, taken from reference TRBV7-3 and TRBJ2-3): GAGVSQTPSNKVTEKGKYVELRCDPISGHTALYWYRQSLGQGPEFLIYFQGTGAADDSGLPNDRFFAVRPEGSVSTLKIQRTERGDSAVYLCASSEQGYTQYFGPGTRLTVL.